The present T cell receptor beta chain was sequenced within a study of blood T cell repertoires in COVID-19. Study overall: From T cells, B-cell-depleted T cells, or PBMCs came the material, which was cDNA or gDNA.

Germline CDR1 and CDR2: SGHRS and YFSETQ. V lost 4 bases and J lost 5; bases outside the gene matches: 8. The CDR3 contains 17 residues. Generated by immunoSEQ multiplex PCR, the TCRdb table keeps only in-frame clones and is missing some. Here the sample spans 60,000 to 70,000 clones, around 80% being singletons. The sequence derives from a man aged 80 or over with acute or convalescent COVID-19. The sample consisted of peripheral blood. J is TRBJ2-2 and V is TRBV5-1; 13 nucleotides align to TRBD2. CDR3 nucleotide sequence: TGCGCCAGCAGCACCGCACTAGCGGGAGGGAGTACCGGGGAGCTGTTTTTT. Encoded protein: CASSTALAGGSTGELFF.